This T cell receptor (beta chain) derives from a study of blood T cells in healthy people across ages. Study-wide results and limits: Roughly linear age-related decline in beta diversity appeared, significant by age about 40.

A note on this clonotype: Its antigen is unidentified.

The V end lost 0 bases, the J end lost 0 bases, and 11 bases lay between the germline ends. The CDR3 runs to 16 residues. Germline CDR1 is MNHNY and CDR2 is SVGAGI (reference sequence). Isolated PBMCs totaled at least 7 million in each sample. Primers used in a second PCR of about 7 to 12 cycles were a sample-barcoded 5' primer and a J-beta primer mix. TCRdb re-analysed the 5' RACE reads in MiXCR, keeping a single row per CDR3 protein. The sample has 1.8 million or so distinct CDR3 sequences; around 40% are singletons. The V and J genes are TRBV6-6 and TRBJ2-5; weak D call: TRBD1 (7 bases). The receptor comes from a human donor in good health. The sequencing input was blood. CDR3 sequence: CASSYSGGGYQETQYF. The DNA of the CDR3 is TGTGCCAGCAGTTACTCTGGAGGGGGCTACCAAGAGACCCAGTACTTC.